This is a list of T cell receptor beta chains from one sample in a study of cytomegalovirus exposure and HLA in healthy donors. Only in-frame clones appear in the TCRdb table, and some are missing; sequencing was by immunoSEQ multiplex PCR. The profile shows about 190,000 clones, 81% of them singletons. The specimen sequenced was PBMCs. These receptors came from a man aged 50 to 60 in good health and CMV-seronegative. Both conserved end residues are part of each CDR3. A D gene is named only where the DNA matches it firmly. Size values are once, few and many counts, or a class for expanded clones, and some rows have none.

CASSVATGTSGVYTGELFF | TGTGCCAGCAGCGTAGCTACAGGGACTAGCGGGGTTTACACCGGGGAGCTGTTTTTT | TRBV9 | TRBD2 | . | TRBJ2-2
CASSLSQGSSNEQFF | TGCGCCAGCAGCTTGTCTCAGGGGAGTAGCAATGAGCAGTTCTTC | TRBV5-1 | . | . | TRBJ2-1
CASSDTASRQPQHF | TGTGCCAGTTCGGACACTGCCTCAAGACAGCCCCAGCATTTT | TRBV19 | . | . | TRBJ1-5
CASSLNPGQGAREQYF | TGTGCCAGCAGCTTGAATCCGGGACAGGGGGCACGAGAGCAGTACTTC | TRBV5-6 | TRBD1 | once | TRBJ2-7
CASSYGAGWADTQYF | TGTGCCAGCAGTTACGGGGCTGGGTGGGCAGATACGCAGTATTTT | TRBV6-5 | . | few | TRBJ2-3
CASTGVAGVQETQYF | TGCGCCAGCACGGGAGTAGCGGGGGTCCAAGAGACCCAGTACTTC | TRBV5-1 | TRBD2 | . | TRBJ2-5
CASSPGTSSTLGGQYF | TGTGCCAGCAGCCCAGGGACTAGTTCTACCCTGGGCGGGCAGTATTTT | TRBV7-3 | TRBD2 | few | TRBJ2-3
CASGLAGWSSNQPQHF | TGTGCTAGTGGTTTGGCGGGGTGGAGTAGCAATCAGCCCCAGCATTTT | TRBV12-5 | . | once | TRBJ1-5
CASSLASDRDTQYF | TGTGCCAGCAGCTTAGCTTCCGACAGAGATACGCAGTATTTT | TRBV11-2 | . | once | TRBJ2-3
CASSLGPPPSQSPLHF | TGTGCCAGCAGCTTAGGCCCCCCACCTAGTCAATCACCCCTCCACTTT | TRBV13 | . | . | TRBJ1-6
CASRDSSEGQLFF | TGTGCCAGTAGGGACAGCTCCGAAGGTCAACTGTTTTTT | TRBV19 | . | once | TRBJ1-4
CASKLAGNEQFF | TGTGCCAGCAAGCTAGCGGGGAATGAGCAGTTCTTC | TRBV2 | TRBD2 | . | TRBJ2-1
CATSRGGEGTIYF | TGTGCCACCAGCAGAGGGGGAGAGGGCACCATATATTTT | TRBV15 | . | few | TRBJ1-3
CAISESSGDYGYTF | TGTGCCATCAGTGAGTCGTCGGGGGACTATGGCTACACCTTC | TRBV10-3 | . | . | TRBJ1-2
CASSLFTGDTEAFF | TGTGCCAGCTCCTTATTCACAGGTGACACTGAAGCTTTCTTT | TRBV18 | . | . | TRBJ1-1
CASSLDRGPGNSPLHF | TGCGCCAGCAGCCTCGACAGGGGGCCTGGTAATTCACCCCTCCACTTT | TRBV4-3 | TRBD1 | . | TRBJ1-6
CGSSEMGSEAFF | TGTGGCAGCAGTGAAATGGGGAGTGAAGCTTTCTTT | TRBV6-1 | . | . | TRBJ1-1
CAWKPDSIYGYTF | TGTGCCTGGAAACCCGACAGTATCTATGGCTACACCTTC | TRBV30 | . | . | TRBJ1-2
CASSYSSQGKNIQYF | TGTGCCAGCAGTTACTCGTCGCAGGGAAAAAACATTCAGTACTTC | TRBV6-5 | . | . | TRBJ2-4
CASSLGDSRYEQYF | TGTGCCAGCAGCTTGGGGGACAGCCGCTACGAGCAGTACTTC | TRBV5-4 | TRBD1 | . | TRBJ2-7
CASRQGANGYTF | TGTGCCAGCAGACAGGGGGCGAATGGCTACACCTTC | TRBV6-5 | TRBD1 | few | TRBJ1-2
CASSADSPDSPLHF | TGTGCCAGCAGTGCGGACAGCCCGGATTCACCCCTCCACTTT | TRBV27 | . | . | TRBJ1-6
CASSLGTGEYNEQFF | TGTGCCAGCTCACTCGGGACAGGGGAATACAATGAGCAGTTCTTC | TRBV18 | TRBD1 | . | TRBJ2-1
CASSSRPGQGRGETQYF | TGCGCCAGCAGCTCAAGACCGGGACAGGGTAGGGGAGAGACCCAGTACTTC | TRBV5-1 | TRBD1 | . | TRBJ2-5
CASSGDTSSPNYGYTF | TGTGCCAGCAGCGGGGACACCTCGTCCCCTAACTATGGCTACACCTTC | TRBV7-9 | . | . | TRBJ1-2
CASSFGLNGYTF | TGTGCCAGCAGTTTCGGTCTTAATGGCTACACCTTC | TRBV28 | . | . | TRBJ1-2
CASSSSGGETQYF | TGTGCCAGCAGCTCTAGCGGGGGGGAGACCCAGTACTTC | TRBV7-2 | TRBD2 | . | TRBJ2-5
CSSSLGNTIYF | TGTTCCAGCAGCCTAGGAAACACCATATATTTT | TRBV7-9 | . | . | TRBJ1-3
CASLLPGTGELFF | TGTGCCAGCCTTTTGCCGGGCACCGGGGAGCTGTTTTTT | TRBV6-5 | . | . | TRBJ2-2
CASRPSAGGRETQYF | TGCGCCAGCCGACCGAGTGCGGGAGGACGAGAGACCCAGTACTTC | TRBV5-1 | TRBD2 | once | TRBJ2-5
CASSPPGQSYEQYF | TGTGCCAGCTCACCACCGGGACAGTCCTACGAGCAGTACTTC | TRBV18 | TRBD1 | . | TRBJ2-7
CASSPTGLLDNEQFF | TGTGCCAGCAGCCCCACAGGGCTTTTGGACAATGAGCAGTTCTTC | TRBV5-6 | . | . | TRBJ2-1
CASSLFADTEAFF | TGTGCCAGCAGCTTATTTGCAGACACAGAAGCTTTCTTT | TRBV11-3 | . | once | TRBJ1-1
CASSHPSRSSGANVLTF | TGCGCCAGCAGCCACCCATCCCGGAGCTCTGGGGCCAACGTCCTGACTTTC | TRBV4-1 | . | . | TRBJ2-6